A selection of T cell receptor beta chains follows, all from one sample in a study of blood T cell repertoires in COVID-19. Using immunoSEQ multiplex PCR, the repertoire was profiled, and TCRdb retains in-frame clones only, with some absent. The sample has about 250,000 clones; 88% are singletons. Sequencing was done on a sample of peripheral blood. Receptors originate from a woman aged 25 to 39 with acute or convalescent COVID-19. Both conserved end residues are part of each CDR3. The D gene is left open where the match is weak. Some rows have no size entry. The others give once, few or many, or a class for an expanded clone.

D,size,V,J,CDR3,DNA
TRBD2,NA,TRBV7-2,TRBJ2-3,CASSLEVAGGTDTQYF,TGTGCCAGCAGCTTAGAGGTGGCGGGGGGCACAGATACGCAGTATTTT
NA,NA,TRBV29-1,TRBJ2-7,CSVEVWGGYEQYF,TGCAGCGTTGAAGTGTGGGGCGGATACGAGCAGTACTTC
TRBD2,NA,TRBV2,TRBJ2-4,CASSVSGGNIQYF,TGTGCCAGCAGCGTGTCGGGGGGAAACATTCAGTACTTC
TRBD1,NA,TRBV19,TRBJ2-2,CASRGQVGVTGELFF,TGTGCCAGTAGAGGACAGGTCGGGGTTACCGGGGAGCTGTTTTTT
NA,once,TRBV19,TRBJ1-2,CASSRQRSNYGYTF,TGTGCCAGTAGTCGACAGCGATCTAACTATGGCTACACCTTC
TRBD2,NA,TRBV4-3,TRBJ2-7,CASSQDRPSGFYEQYF,TGCGCCAGCAGCCAAGATAGGCCTAGCGGGTTCTACGAGCAGTACTTC
TRBD2,NA,TRBV19,TRBJ2-7,CATSGGHEQYF,TGTGCCACCAGCGGGGGGCACGAGCAGTACTTC
NA,NA,TRBV5-5,TRBJ2-5,CASSGAFTQYF,TGTGCCAGCAGCGGGGCCTTTACCCAGTACTTC
TRBD1,NA,TRBV12-5,TRBJ1-1,CASGTPGTGSAFF,TGTGCTAGTGGTACTCCCGGGACAGGGTCAGCTTTCTTT
NA,NA,TRBV7-9,TRBJ1-2,CASSLATGYGYTF,TGTGCCAGCAGCTTAGCTACAGGGTATGGCTACACCTTC
NA,few,TRBV28,TRBJ2-1,CATQPRQGVYNEQFF,TGTGCCACCCAACCTAGGCAGGGTGTCTACAATGAGCAGTTCTTC
NA,NA,TRBV6-1,TRBJ2-1,CASSARVIGSRNEQFF,TGTGCCAGCAGTGCCCGGGTGATTGGATCACGCAATGAGCAGTTCTTC
TRBD1,NA,TRBV13,TRBJ2-2,CASSTPSFGTGGEKFANTGELFF,TGTGCCAGCAGCACACCGTCATTTGGGACAGGGGGCGAGAAGTTCGCGAACACCGGGGAGCTGTTTTTT
NA,NA,TRBV10-2,TRBJ2-3,CASRRQGHSSILADTQYF,TGCGCCAGCCGTCGTCAGGGTCACTCCTCCATACTGGCAGATACGCAGTATTTT
TRBD1,NA,TRBV6-5,TRBJ1-3,CATKGTVAGNTIYF,TGTGCCACCAAAGGGACAGTCGCCGGAAACACCATATATTTT
NA,NA,TRBV3-1/TRBV3-2,TRBJ2-2,CASSPGLSNGELFF,TGTGCCAGCAGCCCGGGACTGTCTAACGGGGAGCTGTTTTTT
TRBD1,NA,TRBV25-1,TRBJ2-2,CASSAVLTGGTGELFF,TGTGCCAGCAGTGCCGTTCTAACAGGGGGCACCGGGGAGCTGTTTTTT
TRBD1,once,TRBV6-2/TRBV6-3,TRBJ1-1,CASSLSFGRGQFRTPEAFF,TGTGCCAGCAGCCTCTCCTTTGGCAGGGGGCAATTCAGAACACCTGAAGCTTTCTTT
TRBD1,NA,TRBV24-1,TRBJ1-5,CATAGTGGPWGNQPQHF,TGTGCCACCGCCGGGACAGGGGGCCCGTGGGGCAATCAGCCCCAGCATTTT
TRBD2,NA,TRBV5-1,TRBJ2-5,CASSLVGRAQETQYF,TGCGCCAGCAGCTTGGTAGGGAGGGCCCAAGAGACCCAGTACTTC
NA,NA,TRBV29-1,TRBJ2-1,CSVQEPGWEQFF,TGCAGCGTTCAAGAGCCGGGTTGGGAGCAGTTCTTC
NA,NA,TRBV30,TRBJ1-2,CAWSGTAYGYTF,TGTGCCTGGAGTGGGACAGCGTATGGCTACACCTTC
TRBD2,NA,TRBV18,TRBJ2-5,CASSPLTGSGLGTQYF,TGTGCCAGCTCACCCTTGACGGGGAGCGGACTAGGGACCCAGTACTTC
TRBD1,few,TRBV30,TRBJ2-7,CAWFQGQGPVYEQYF,TGTGCCTGGTTCCAGGGACAGGGGCCTGTCTACGAGCAGTACTTC
NA,NA,TRBV10-1,TRBJ1-4,CASRRYRASEKLFF,TGCGCCAGCAGACGGTACAGAGCTTCAGAAAAACTGTTTTTT
TRBD1,NA,TRBV5-1,TRBJ2-2,CASSPGQVNTGELFF,TGCGCCAGCAGCCCGGGACAGGTCAACACCGGGGAGCTGTTTTTT
TRBD1,NA,TRBV7-9,TRBJ2-5,CASSLRGRRAQETQYF,TGTGCCAGCAGCTTAAGGGGGCGCAGAGCTCAAGAGACCCAGTACTTC
TRBD1,NA,TRBV12-3/TRBV12-4,TRBJ1-1,CASSLEQGRAFF,TGTGCCAGCAGTTTAGAACAGGGGCGGGCTTTCTTT
TRBD2,once,TRBV29-1,TRBJ2-1,CSVWTSGRGEQFF,TGCAGCGTTTGGACTAGCGGGAGAGGTGAGCAGTTCTTC
TRBD2,NA,TRBV6-4,TRBJ2-3,CASSDSREGNTDTQYF,TGTGCCAGCAGTGACTCTCGGGAGGGTAACACAGATACGCAGTATTTT
TRBD2,NA,TRBV6-2/TRBV6-3,TRBJ2-3,CASSFPSGRTDTQYF,TGTGCCAGCAGTTTCCCTAGCGGGAGAACAGATACGCAGTATTTT
TRBD2,NA,TRBV7-9,TRBJ2-7,CASSLDSGSSAYEQYF,TGTGCCAGCAGCTTAGATAGCGGGAGTAGCGCCTACGAGCAGTACTTC
NA,NA,TRBV24-1,TRBJ2-1,CATSDWTVNEQFF,TGTGCCACCAGTGACTGGACAGTGAATGAGCAGTTCTTC
NA,NA,TRBV27,TRBJ2-7,CASSSPQYEQYF,TGTGCCAGCAGTTCCCCCCAGTACGAGCAGTACTTC
NA,NA,TRBV24-1,TRBJ1-5,CATSDPPGNQPQHF,TGTGCCACCAGTGACCCCCCGGGTAATCAGCCCCAGCATTTT
TRBD1,NA,TRBV7-6,TRBJ2-1,CASSLGQGGSYNEQFF,TGTGCCAGCAGCTTAGGACAGGGCGGCTCCTACAATGAGCAGTTCTTC
TRBD1,NA,TRBV9,TRBJ2-3,CATGTGDDTDTQYF,TGTGCCACCGGGACAGGGGATGACACAGATACGCAGTATTTT
TRBD2,NA,TRBV30,TRBJ2-7,CAWTGLADYRGEQYF,TGTGCCTGGACGGGACTAGCGGACTACCGTGGGGAGCAGTACTTC
NA,NA,TRBV11-2,TRBJ2-7,CASSLDRGEQYF,TGTGCCAGCAGCTTAGATCGGGGCGAGCAGTACTTC
NA,NA,TRBV28,TRBJ2-3,CASSFRGNTQYF,TGTGCCAGCAGTTTTAGAGGAAATACGCAGTATTTT
TRBD1,NA,TRBV13,TRBJ1-5,CASSSRGQESNQPQHF,TGTGCCAGCAGCTCTAGGGGACAGGAGAGCAATCAGCCCCAGCATTTT